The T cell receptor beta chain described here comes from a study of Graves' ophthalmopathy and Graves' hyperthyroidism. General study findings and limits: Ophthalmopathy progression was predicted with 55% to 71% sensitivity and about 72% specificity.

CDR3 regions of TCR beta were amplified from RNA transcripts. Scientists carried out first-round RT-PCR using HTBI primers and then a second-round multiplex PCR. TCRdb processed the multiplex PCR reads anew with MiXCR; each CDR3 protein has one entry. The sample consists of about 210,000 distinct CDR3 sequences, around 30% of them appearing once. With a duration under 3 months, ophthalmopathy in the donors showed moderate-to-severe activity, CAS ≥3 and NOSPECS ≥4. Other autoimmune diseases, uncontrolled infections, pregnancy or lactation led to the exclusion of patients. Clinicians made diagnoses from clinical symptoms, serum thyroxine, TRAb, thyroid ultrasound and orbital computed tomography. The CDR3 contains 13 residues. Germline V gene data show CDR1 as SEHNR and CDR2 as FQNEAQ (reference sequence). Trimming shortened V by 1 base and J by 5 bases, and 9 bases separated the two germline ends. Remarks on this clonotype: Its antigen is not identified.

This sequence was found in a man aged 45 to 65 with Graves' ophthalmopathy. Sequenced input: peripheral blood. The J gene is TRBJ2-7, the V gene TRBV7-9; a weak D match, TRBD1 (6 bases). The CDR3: CASSLGGHNEQYF. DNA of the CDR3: TGTGCCAGCAGCTTAGGGGGACATAACGAGCAGTACTTC.